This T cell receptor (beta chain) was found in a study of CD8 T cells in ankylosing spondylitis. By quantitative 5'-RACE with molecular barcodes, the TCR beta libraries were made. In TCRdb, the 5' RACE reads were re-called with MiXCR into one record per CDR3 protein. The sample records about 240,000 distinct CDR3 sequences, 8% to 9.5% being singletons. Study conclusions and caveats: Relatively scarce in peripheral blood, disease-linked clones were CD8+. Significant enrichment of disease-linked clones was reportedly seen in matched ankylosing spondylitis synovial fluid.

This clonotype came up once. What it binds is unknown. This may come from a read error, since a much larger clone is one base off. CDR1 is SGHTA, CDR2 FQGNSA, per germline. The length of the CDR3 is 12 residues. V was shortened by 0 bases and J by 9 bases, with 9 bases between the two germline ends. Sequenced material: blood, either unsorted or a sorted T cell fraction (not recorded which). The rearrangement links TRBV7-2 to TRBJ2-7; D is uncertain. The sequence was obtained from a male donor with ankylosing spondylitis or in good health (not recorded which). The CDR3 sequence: CASSLAPGAQYF. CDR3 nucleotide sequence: TGTGCCAGCAGCTTAGCGCCGGGCGCGCAGTACTTC. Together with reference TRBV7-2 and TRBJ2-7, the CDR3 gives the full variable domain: GAGVSQSPSNKVTEKGKDVELRCDPISGHTALYWYRQSLGQGLEFLIYFQGNSAPDKSGLPSDRFSAERTGGSVSTLTIQRTQQEDSAVYLCASSLAPGAQYFGPGTRLTVT.